Shown below are 2 T cell receptor beta chains from a single sample sequenced in a study of metastatic and nonmetastatic thyroid tumors. TCRdb reprocessed the PCR reads via MiXCR. The sample has 15,000 or so clones, 25% to 30% seen once. Before thyroid surgery, none of the patients had received any treatment. The material sequenced was tumor tissue. The source of these receptors is a male donor with papillary thyroid cancer or a benign thyroid nodule (not recorded which). Some clones in this sample may be carry-over from other donors' samples.

This clone occurred a few times. The rearrangement links TRBV6-2 or TRBV6-3 to TRBJ2-1; D unclear. In germline, CDR1 is MNHEY, CDR2 SVGEGT. Trimming removed 6 bases from V and 5 bases from J, with 11 bases in between. The CDR3 runs 13 residues. This chain's CDR3 is CASSVDEHNEQFF. Written as DNA, the CDR3 is TGTGCCAGCAGCGTAGATGAGCACAATGAGCAGTTCTTC.

This clone was counted at least ten times. The chain uses TRBV9 and TRBJ1-2; D not certain. The CDR3 is 13 amino acids. Germline assignment: CDR1 SGDLS and CDR2 YYNGEE. The ends were cut back, 5 bases at V and 6 bases at J, with 14 bases in the middle. The CDR3 region has the DNA TGTGCCAGCAGTCCTTCCTTCGGGGATGGCTACACCTTC. This encodes CASSPSFGDGYTF.